This T cell receptor (beta chain) was sequenced in a study of T cells in Graves' hyperthyroidism and ophthalmopathy. Researchers amplified the TCR beta CDR3 regions from RNA transcripts. In the first-round RT-PCR of the TCR CDR3, the HTBI primer set was used. TCRdb analysed the multiplex PCR reads with MiXCR anew, one entry per CDR3 protein. The data show under 300,000 distinct CDR3 sequences, roughly 14% seen once. This clonotype was detected a few times. The antigen remains undetermined. General study results and limits: Peripheral blood also featured most of the thyroid clonotypes expanded above 0.001.

Newly diagnosed patients aged 18 to 65 had hyperthyroidism of under 2 months' duration. Those patients with uncontrolled infection, other autoimmune disease, pregnancy or lactation were excluded. It was 8 to 10 ml of fresh peripheral blood that supplied the PBMCs. Germline V gene data show CDR1 as LNHDA and CDR2 as SQIVND (reference sequence). This CDR3 spans 14 amino acids. The trim removed 11 bases at V and 0 bases at J, leaving 8 bases unmatched. Sequenced: blood. The gene calls are TRBV19 and TRBJ1-1, with TRBD1 matching 8 bases. The source is a woman aged 30 to 39 with Graves' hyperthyroidism that later progressed to Graves' ophthalmopathy. CDR3 sequence reads: CASQRGQVNTEAFF. The CDR3 DNA follows: TGTGCCTCACAACGGGGACAGGTGAACACTGAAGCTTTCTTT.